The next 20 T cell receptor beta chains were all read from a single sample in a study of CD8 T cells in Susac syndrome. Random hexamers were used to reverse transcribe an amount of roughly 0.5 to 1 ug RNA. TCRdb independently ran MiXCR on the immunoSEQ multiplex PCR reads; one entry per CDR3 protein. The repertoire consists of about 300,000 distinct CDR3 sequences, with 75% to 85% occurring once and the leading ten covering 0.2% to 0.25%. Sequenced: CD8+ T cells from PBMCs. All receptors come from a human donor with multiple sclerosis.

The CDR3 DNA follows: TGTGCCAGCAGCAACTATGTGCCCCAAGAGACCCAGTACTTC. Its translation: CASSNYVPQETQYF. V is TRBV7-9 and J is TRBJ2-5; D call uncertain. The CDR3 length is 14 residues. V was trimmed by 5 bases and J by 1 base, leaving 11 bases between them. From germline, CDR1 is SEHNR and CDR2 FQNEAQ (reference sequence).

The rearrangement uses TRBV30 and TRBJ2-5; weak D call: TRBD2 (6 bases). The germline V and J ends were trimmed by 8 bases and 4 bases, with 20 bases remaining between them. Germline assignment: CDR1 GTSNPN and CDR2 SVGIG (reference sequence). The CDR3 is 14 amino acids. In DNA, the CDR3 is TGTGCCCGAGGGGCCGGGGGAGGAGGAGAGACCCAGTACTTC. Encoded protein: CARGAGGGGETQYF.

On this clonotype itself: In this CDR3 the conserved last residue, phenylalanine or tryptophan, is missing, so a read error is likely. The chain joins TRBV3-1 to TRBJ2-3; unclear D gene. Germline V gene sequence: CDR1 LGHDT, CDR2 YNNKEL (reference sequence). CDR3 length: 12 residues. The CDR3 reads CSPPEFTDTQYS. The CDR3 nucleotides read TGTTCCCCCCCGGAGTTCACAGATACGCAGTATTCA.

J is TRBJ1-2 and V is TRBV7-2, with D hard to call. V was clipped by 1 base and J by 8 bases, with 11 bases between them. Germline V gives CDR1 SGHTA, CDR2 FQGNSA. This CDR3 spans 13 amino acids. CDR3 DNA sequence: TGTGCCAGCAGCTTAGGGGCTTTCAGCGGCTACACCTTC. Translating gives CASSLGAFSGYTF.

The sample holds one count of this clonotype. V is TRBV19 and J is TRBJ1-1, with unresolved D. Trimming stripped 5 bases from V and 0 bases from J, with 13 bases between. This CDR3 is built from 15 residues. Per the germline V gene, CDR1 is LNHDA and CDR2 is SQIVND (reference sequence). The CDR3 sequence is CASSLLGLMNTEAFF. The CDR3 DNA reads TGTGCCAGTAGTTTACTCGGACTGATGAACACTGAAGCTTTCTTT.

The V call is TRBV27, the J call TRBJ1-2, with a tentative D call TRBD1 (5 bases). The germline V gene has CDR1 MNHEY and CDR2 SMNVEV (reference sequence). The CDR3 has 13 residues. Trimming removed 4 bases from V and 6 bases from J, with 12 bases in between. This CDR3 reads CASSYGGGDGYTF. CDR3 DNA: TGTGCCAGCAGTTATGGGGGAGGGGATGGCTACACCTTC.

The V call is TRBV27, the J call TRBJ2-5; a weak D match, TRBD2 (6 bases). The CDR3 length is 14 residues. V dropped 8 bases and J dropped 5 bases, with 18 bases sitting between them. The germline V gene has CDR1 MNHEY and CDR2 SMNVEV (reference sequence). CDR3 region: CASGQTTAGETQYF. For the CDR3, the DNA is TGTGCCAGCGGTCAAACTACCGCGGGGGAGACCCAGTACTTC.

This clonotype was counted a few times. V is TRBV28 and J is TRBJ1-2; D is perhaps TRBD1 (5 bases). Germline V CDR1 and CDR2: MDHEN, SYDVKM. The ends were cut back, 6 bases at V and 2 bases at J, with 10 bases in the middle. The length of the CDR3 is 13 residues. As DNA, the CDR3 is TGTGCCAGCAGCTTGGGGGACAACTATGGCTACACCTTC. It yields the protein CASSLGDNYGYTF.

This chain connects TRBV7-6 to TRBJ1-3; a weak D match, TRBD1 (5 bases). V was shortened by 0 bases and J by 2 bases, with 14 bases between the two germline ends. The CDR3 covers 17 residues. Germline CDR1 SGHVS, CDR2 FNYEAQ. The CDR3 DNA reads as TGTGCCAGCAGCTTAGCCTGGACTGGGGCTCCTGGAAACACCATATATTTT. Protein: CASSLAWTGAPGNTIYF.

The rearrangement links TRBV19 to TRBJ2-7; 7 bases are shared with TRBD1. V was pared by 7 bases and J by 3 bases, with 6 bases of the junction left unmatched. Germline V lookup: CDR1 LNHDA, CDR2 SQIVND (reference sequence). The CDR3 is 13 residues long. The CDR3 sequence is CASNEGGNYEQYF. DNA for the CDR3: TGTGCCAGTAACGAAGGGGGCAACTACGAGCAGTACTTC.

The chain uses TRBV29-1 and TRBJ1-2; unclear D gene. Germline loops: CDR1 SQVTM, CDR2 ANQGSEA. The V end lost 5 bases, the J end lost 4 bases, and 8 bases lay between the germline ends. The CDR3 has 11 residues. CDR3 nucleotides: TGCAGCGTTCGCCCTTTCTATGGCTACACCTTC. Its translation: CSVRPFYGYTF.

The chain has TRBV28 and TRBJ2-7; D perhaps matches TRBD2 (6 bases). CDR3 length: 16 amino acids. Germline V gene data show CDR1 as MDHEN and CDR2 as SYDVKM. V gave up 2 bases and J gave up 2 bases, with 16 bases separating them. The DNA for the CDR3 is TGTGCCAGCAGTTTACTCGGGACTGCTAGGACCTACGAGCAGTACTTC. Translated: CASSLLGTARTYEQYF.

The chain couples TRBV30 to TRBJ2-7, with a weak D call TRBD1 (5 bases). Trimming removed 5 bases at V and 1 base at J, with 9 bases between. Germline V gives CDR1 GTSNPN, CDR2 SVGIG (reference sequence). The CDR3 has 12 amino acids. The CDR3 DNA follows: TGTGCCTGGGGGCAGGGTTCCTACGAGCAGTACTTC. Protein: CAWGQGSYEQYF.

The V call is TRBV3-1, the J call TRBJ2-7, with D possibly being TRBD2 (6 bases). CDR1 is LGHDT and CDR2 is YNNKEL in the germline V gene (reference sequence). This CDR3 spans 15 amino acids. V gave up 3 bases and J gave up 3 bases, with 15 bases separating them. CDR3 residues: CASSHPGLAHYEQYF. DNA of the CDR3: TGTGCCAGCAGCCACCCGGGACTTGCCCACTACGAGCAGTACTTC.

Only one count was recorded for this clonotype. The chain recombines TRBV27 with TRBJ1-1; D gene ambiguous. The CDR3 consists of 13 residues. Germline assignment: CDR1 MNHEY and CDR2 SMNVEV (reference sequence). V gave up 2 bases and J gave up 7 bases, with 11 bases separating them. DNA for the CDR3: TGTGCCAGCAGTTTAGGGCGAGGGATTGAAGCTTTCTTT. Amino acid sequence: CASSLGRGIEAFF.

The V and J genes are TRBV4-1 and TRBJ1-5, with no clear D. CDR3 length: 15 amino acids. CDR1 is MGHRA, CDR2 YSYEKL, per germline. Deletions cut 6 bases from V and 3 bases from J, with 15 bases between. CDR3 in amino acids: CASSTNSVNNQPQHF. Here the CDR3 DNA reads TGCGCCAGCAGTACGAATTCCGTCAACAATCAGCCCCAGCATTTT.

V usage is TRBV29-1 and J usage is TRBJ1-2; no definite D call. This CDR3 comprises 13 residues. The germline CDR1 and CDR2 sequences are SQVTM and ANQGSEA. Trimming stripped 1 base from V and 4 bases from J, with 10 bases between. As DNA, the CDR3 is TGCAGCGTTGAAGCGCAACAAGTCTATGGCTACACCTTC. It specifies CSVEAQQVYGYTF.

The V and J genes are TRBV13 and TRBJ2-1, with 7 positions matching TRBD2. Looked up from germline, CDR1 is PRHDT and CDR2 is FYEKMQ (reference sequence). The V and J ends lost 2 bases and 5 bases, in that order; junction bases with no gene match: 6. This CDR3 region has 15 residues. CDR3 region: CASSLIGRWDNEQFF. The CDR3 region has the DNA TGTGCCAGCAGCTTAATCGGGAGGTGGGACAATGAGCAGTTCTTC.

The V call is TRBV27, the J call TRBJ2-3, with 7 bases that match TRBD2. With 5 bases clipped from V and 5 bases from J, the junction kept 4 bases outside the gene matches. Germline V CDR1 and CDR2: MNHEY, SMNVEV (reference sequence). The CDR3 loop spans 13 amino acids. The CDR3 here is CASSPTSEDTQYF. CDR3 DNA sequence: TGTGCCAGCAGTCCAACTAGCGAAGATACGCAGTATTTT.

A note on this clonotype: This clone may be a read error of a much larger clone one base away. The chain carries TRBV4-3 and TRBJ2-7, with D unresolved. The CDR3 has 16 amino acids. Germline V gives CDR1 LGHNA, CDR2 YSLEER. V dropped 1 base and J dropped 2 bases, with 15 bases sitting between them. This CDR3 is CASSQVMGFGPYEQYF. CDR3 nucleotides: TGCGCCAGCAGCCAAGTGATGGGGTTTGGGCCCTACGAGCAGTACTTC.